The 8 T cell receptor beta chains below all came from one sample that was sequenced in a study of T cell changes during pregnancy in multiple sclerosis. The repertoire was sequenced with immunoSEQ multiplex PCR; TCRdb's copy has only in-frame clones and lacks some. In the table there are roughly 52,000 clones, approximately 94% of which are singletons. Sequencing was performed on CD8+ T cells from peripheral blood mononuclear cells, taken before pregnancy. The receptors here all came from a female donor with multiple sclerosis, enrolled in a pregnancy study.

The rearrangement uses TRBV9 and TRBJ2-7, with 7 bases lining up with TRBD1. Germline V CDR1 and CDR2: SGDLS, YYNGEE. The CDR3 consists of 14 residues. The J segment lost 2 bases and the V segment lost 2 bases, leaving 4 bases of the junction unmatched. The CDR3 sequence: CASSVRQGAYEQYF. CDR3 in DNA: TGTGCCAGCAGCGTCAGGCAGGGGGCCTACGAGCAGTACTTC. The full variable domain, its missing parts supplied by reference TRBV9 and TRBJ2-7, is DSGVTQTPKHLITATGQRVTLRCSPRSGDLSVYWYQQSLDQGLQFLIQYYNGEERAKGNILERFSAQQFPDLHSELNLSSLELGDSALYFCASSVRQGAYEQYFGPGTRLTVT.

The chain has TRBV5-6 and TRBJ2-1, with a weak D call TRBD2 (5 bases). This CDR3 is 15 amino acids long. Germline values: CDR1 SGHDT, CDR2 YYEEEE. V dropped 7 bases and J dropped 6 bases, with 20 bases sitting between them. The CDR3 spells CASLGPGGRLNEQFF. The CDR3 nucleotides read TGTGCCAGCCTTGGCCCTGGCGGGCGACTCAATGAGCAGTTCTTC.

This chain uses TRBV5-1 with TRBJ1-1; perhaps TRBD1 as D (6 bases). Trimming removed 1 base from V and 1 base from J, with 11 bases in between. Per germline, CDR1 SGHRS and CDR2 YFSETQ. CDR3 length equals 15 residues. The CDR3 DNA reads as TGCGCCAGCAGCTTGATGGACAGACCGAACACTGAAGCTTTCTTT. Protein sequence: CASSLMDRPNTEAFF.

V is TRBV27 and J is TRBJ2-1, with D perhaps TRBD2 (6 bases). The V gene lost 2 bases and the J gene lost 0 bases, with 14 bases spanning the gap. The length of the CDR3 is 17 residues. CDR1 is MNHEY, CDR2 SMNVEV, per germline (reference sequence). The CDR3 loop reads CASSLEGGRSSYNEQFF. CDR3 sequence (DNA): TGTGCCAGCAGTTTAGAGGGAGGCCGAAGCTCCTACAATGAGCAGTTCTTC.

The chain employs TRBV5-1 and TRBJ1-1; D is uncertain. Per the germline V gene, CDR1 is SGHRS and CDR2 is YFSETQ. Trimming cost V 2 bases and J 3 bases, with 8 bases left between them. The CDR3 has 13 residues. The CDR3 coding sequence is TGCGCCAGCAGCTTAGGGAGCTACACTGAAGCTTTCTTT. Translating it yields CASSLGSYTEAFF.

The V and J genes are TRBV19 and TRBJ1-2, with 8 bases aligning to TRBD1. This CDR3 is 12 amino acids long. V gave up 9 bases and J gave up 2 bases; unmatched junction bases: 2. Looked up from germline, CDR1 is LNHDA and CDR2 is SQIVND (reference sequence). The CDR3 reads CASGQGNYGYTF. Here the CDR3 DNA reads TGTGCCAGCGGACAGGGAAACTATGGCTACACCTTC.

The chain is built from TRBV29-1 and TRBJ2-1; D is uncertain. Germline lookup yields CDR1 SQVTM and CDR2 ANQGSEA. Trimming left V 3 bases short and J 5 bases short, with 8 bases between. The CDR3 is 12 residues long. The CDR3 bases are TGCAGCGTTGACCCTCCCGACAATGAGCAGTTCTTC. As protein: CSVDPPDNEQFF.

The rearrangement joins TRBV28 to TRBJ2-7; TRBD1 is a possible D gene (6 bases). The CDR3 is 15 residues long. Trimming removed 10 bases at V and 0 bases at J, with 19 bases between. Germline loops: CDR1 MDHEN, CDR2 SYDVKM. The CDR3 coding sequence is TGTGCCACCAAATACAGGGTCGGCTCCTCCTACGAGCAGTACTTC. This translates into CATKYRVGSSYEQYF.